This T cell receptor beta chain was captured in a study of shared T cell receptors in the human thymus. Germline V gene data show CDR1 as SGHAT and CDR2 as FQNNGV. The CDR3 consists of 14 residues. V was clipped by 3 bases and J by 0 bases, with 8 bases between them. The protocol was immunoSEQ multiplex PCR, while the TCRdb copy is restricted to in-frame clones and leaves out a portion. The table includes fewer than 700,000 clones, more than 75% detected once. This clone occurred a few times. This sample was shared with a second study, whose subject was human thymus T cells. That source adds: Thymic tissue was derived from resections collected during corrective heart surgery. Thymic and blood repertoires appeared to display a bias in their usage of V and J genes. As related research reported, thymic repertoires overlapped highly among unrelated individuals.

The receptor comes from a boy younger than two with a congenital heart defect. The J gene is TRBJ1-1, the V gene TRBV11-2; maybe TRBD1 (5 bases). Material: thymocytes. CDR3 amino acids: CASSFTGLNTEAFF. The CDR3, as DNA: TGTGCCAGCAGCTTCACAGGCCTGAACACTGAAGCTTTCTTT.